The 31 T cell receptor beta chains reported below all come from one sample, sequenced in a study of cytomegalovirus exposure and HLA in healthy donors. TCRdb keeps only in-frame clones here, not all; method: immunoSEQ multiplex PCR. Of about 79,000 clones detected, roughly 93% appear once; the ten largest clones hold about 3.8%. Sequences were obtained from PBMCs. The receptors were sampled from a woman in her 30s in good health and CMV-seronegative.

J is TRBJ1-6 and V is TRBV28; D not certain. V was clipped by 5 bases and J by 7 bases, with 15 bases between them. This CDR3 is 15 amino acids long. The germline CDR1 and CDR2 sequences are MDHEN and SYDVKM. CDR3 sequence reads: CASSTGGKSNSPLHF. DNA of the CDR3: TGTGCCAGCAGTACCGGAGGAAAGTCCAATTCACCCCTCCACTTT.

The V and J genes are TRBV28 and TRBJ1-5; a weak D match, TRBD1 (6 bases). Germline assignment: CDR1 MDHEN and CDR2 SYDVKM. This CDR3 has 17 residues. The ends were cut back, 5 bases at V and 1 base at J, with 18 bases in the middle. CDR3 bases: TGTGCCAGCAGTCCACCGTCAACAGGGTGGAGCAATCAGCCCCAGCATTTT. It specifies CASSPPSTGWSNQPQHF.

The DNA of the CDR3 is TGTGCCAGCAGTACGCGAAGAGAGCAGTACTTC. Protein sequence: CASSTRREQYF. J is TRBJ2-7 and V is TRBV28; no definite D call. Trimming left V 5 bases short and J 7 bases short, with 9 bases between. CDR3 size: 11 residues. Germline V gene data show CDR1 as MDHEN and CDR2 as SYDVKM.

The V gene is TRBV7-2, the J gene TRBJ1-2; no firm D call. The CDR3 has 14 amino acids. CDR1 SGHTA and CDR2 FQGNSA come from the germline V gene. The ends were cut back, 1 base at V and 8 bases at J, with 14 bases in the middle. CDR3 protein: CASSLGGTTGGYTF. The CDR3 coding sequence is TGTGCCAGCAGCTTAGGGGGAACAACGGGAGGCTACACCTTC. Variable domain in full (rest from reference TRBV7-2 and TRBJ1-2): GAGVSQSPSNKVTEKGKDVELRCDPISGHTALYWYRQSLGQGLEFLIYFQGNSAPDKSGLPSDRFSAERTGGSVSTLTIQRTQQEDSAVYLCASSLGGTTGGYTFGSGTRLTVV.

The chain couples TRBV18 to TRBJ2-4; 7 positions match TRBD2. The trim removed 3 bases at V and 7 bases at J, leaving 6 bases unmatched. The CDR3 has 14 amino acids. Germline V CDR1 and CDR2: KGHSH, LQKENI. Written as DNA, the CDR3 is TGTGCCAGCTCACCGGAGACTAGCTACAACATTCAGTACTTC. It codes for CASSPETSYNIQYF.

The J gene is TRBJ2-3, the V gene TRBV9, with 7 bases aligning to TRBD1. This CDR3 is 16 amino acids long. Germline values: CDR1 SGDLS, CDR2 YYNGEE. Trimming removed 4 bases from V and 2 bases from J; junction bases left unmatched: 10. CDR3 DNA sequence: TGTGCCAGCAGCTCAGGGGGTGGACAGCACACAGATACGCAGTATTTT. It encodes CASSSGGGQHTDTQYF.

This rearrangement joins TRBV7-2 to TRBJ1-2, with a weak D call TRBD1 (6 bases). The CDR3 spans 17 residues. With 5 bases removed from V and 2 bases from J, the gap between germline ends came to 21 bases. Per the germline V gene, CDR1 is SGHTA and CDR2 is FQGNSA. This CDR3 is CASSERGDRPLNYGYTF. In DNA, the CDR3 is TGTGCCAGCAGCGAGAGGGGAGACAGGCCTTTAAACTATGGCTACACCTTC. Full variable domain (rest looked up from reference TRBV7-2 and TRBJ1-2): GAGVSQSPSNKVTEKGKDVELRCDPISGHTALYWYRQSLGQGLEFLIYFQGNSAPDKSGLPSDRFSAERTGGSVSTLTIQRTQQEDSAVYLCASSERGDRPLNYGYTFGSGTRLTVV.

The chain recombines TRBV10-1 with TRBJ1-5; 7 bases are a match to TRBD1. V trimming: 6 bases; J trimming: 0 bases; junction bases outside the gene matches: 17. From germline, CDR1 is WNHNN and CDR2 SYGVQD (reference sequence). CDR3 size: 19 residues. CDR3 region: CASRPRTGPEHNSNQPQHF. The CDR3 DNA reads TGCGCCAGCAGACCTAGGACAGGCCCAGAACATAATAGCAATCAGCCCCAGCATTTT.

The V and J genes are TRBV11-3 and TRBJ1-4; 11 nucleotides agree with TRBD1. V dropped 2 bases and J dropped 7; count of bases not matched to a gene: 12. Germline CDR1 SGHNT, CDR2 YENEEA. The CDR3 length is 18 residues. The CDR3 loop reads CASSLNRTGGGKSEKLFF. DNA of the CDR3: TGTGCCAGCAGCTTAAATAGGACAGGGGGCGGTAAGTCTGAAAAACTGTTTTTT. The whole variable domain, filled in from reference TRBV11-3 and TRBJ1-4, reads EAGVVQSPRYKIIEKKQPVAFWCNPISGHNTLYWYLQNLGQGPELLIRYENEEAVDDSQLPKDRFSAERLKGVDSTLKIQPAELGDSAVYLCASSLNRTGGGKSEKLFFGSGTQLSVL.

This clone came up a few times. The CDR3 spells CASSPNHRTYEQYF. The CDR3 DNA follows: TGTGCCAGCAGCCCTAACCACAGGACCTACGAGCAGTACTTC. The chain is built from TRBV7-9 and TRBJ2-7; a possible D gene is TRBD1 (5 bases). With 5 bases removed from V and 2 bases from J, the gap between germline ends came to 13 bases. The CDR3 extends over 14 amino acids. Germline lookup yields CDR1 SEHNR and CDR2 FQNEAQ (reference sequence).

The rearrangement joins TRBV7-2 to TRBJ2-1, with 11 bases that match TRBD2. The CDR3 has 14 residues. Germline V CDR1 and CDR2: SGHTA, FQGNSA. The trim removed 7 bases at V and 10 bases at J, leaving 9 bases unmatched. The CDR3 DNA is TGTGCCAGCATACTGGGACTAGCGGCCCCCGAGCAGTTCTTC. Its protein is CASILGLAAPEQFF.

The chain uses TRBV5-6 and TRBJ2-7, with D possibly being TRBD1 (6 bases). There are 15 residues in the CDR3. Germline values: CDR1 SGHDT, CDR2 YYEEEE. V was shortened by 4 bases and J by 2 bases, with 16 bases between the two germline ends. Here the CDR3 reads CASSIRDTGTYEQYF. The DNA of the CDR3 is TGTGCCAGCAGCATACGGGACACGGGGACCTACGAGCAGTACTTC.

The rearrangement joins TRBV28 to TRBJ1-6, with D tentatively TRBD1 (6 bases). Germline-derived CDR1 and CDR2 are MDHEN and SYDVKM. The CDR3 covers 14 residues. V lost 6 bases to trimming and J lost 7 bases, with 13 bases between them. CDR3 in DNA: TGTGCCAGCAGCTCAGGGGTGGTAAATTCACCCCTCCACTTT. Protein product: CASSSGVVNSPLHF.

This chain joins TRBV6-4 and TRBJ1-3, with D hard to call. Trimming removed 8 bases from V and 0 bases from J, with 14 bases in between. CDR3 length: 15 residues. The germline gives CDR1 MRHNA, CDR2 SNTAGT. The DNA for the CDR3 is TGTGCCAGCGCCCGGGATGGGAGCTCTGGAAACACCATATATTTT. It yields the protein CASARDGSSGNTIYF.

This chain links TRBV5-6 with TRBJ1-5; 7 positions agree with TRBD1. The germline gives CDR1 SGHDT, CDR2 YYEEEE. CDR3 length: 16 amino acids. Trimming took 4 bases from V and 4 from J; bases not matched to a gene: 11. DNA for the CDR3: TGTGCCAGCAGCCCGGCCGGGGGACAGTTGAATCAGCCCCAGCATTTT. It translates to CASSPAGGQLNQPQHF.

The J gene is TRBJ1-4, the V gene TRBV9, with D unclear. The CDR3 loop spans 17 amino acids. V was shortened by 0 bases and J by 7 bases, with 19 bases between the two germline ends. Germline V lookup: CDR1 SGDLS, CDR2 YYNGEE. CDR3 loop: CASSVEASGRGLEKLFF. As DNA, the CDR3 is TGTGCCAGCAGCGTAGAGGCCAGTGGCCGCGGACTTGAAAAACTGTTTTTT.

The chain employs TRBV11-2 and TRBJ2-7; D is uncertain. This CDR3 region has 14 residues. The germline CDR1 and CDR2 sequences are SGHAT and FQNNGV. Trimming shortened V by 3 bases and J by 2 bases, and 11 bases separated the two germline ends. The CDR3 sequence: CASSFPGSAYEQYF. CDR3 in DNA: TGTGCCAGCAGCTTTCCCGGGTCTGCCTACGAGCAGTACTTC.

The chain combines TRBV6-6 with TRBJ2-3; TRBD1 is a possible D gene (6 bases). The CDR3 length is 16 residues. V was clipped by 6 bases and J by 0 bases, with 16 bases between them. Germline CDR1 reads MNHNY; CDR2 reads SVGAGI (reference sequence). CDR3 coding DNA: TGTGCCAGCAGAATAACCGGGACAACTAGCACAGATACGCAGTATTTT. Protein product: CASRITGTTSTDTQYF.

This chain joins TRBV11-2 and TRBJ2-5; D ambiguous. Trimming removed 0 bases at V and 6 bases at J, with 11 bases between. Germline V lookup: CDR1 SGHAT, CDR2 FQNNGV. CDR3 length: 14 amino acids. The CDR3, as DNA: TGTGCCAGCAGCTTAGATTCCGCGTCTAAGACCCAGTACTTC. Its translation: CASSLDSASKTQYF.

The rearrangement joins TRBV6-5 to TRBJ1-5; perhaps TRBD1 as D (5 bases). Germline CDR1 reads MNHEY; CDR2 reads SVGAGI. V was clipped by 5 bases and J by 2 bases, with 13 bases between them. This CDR3 is 15 amino acids long. The CDR3 DNA sequence: TGTGCCAGCAGTCTCGGGGGGGTGGGCAATCAGCCCCAGCATTTT. Its protein is CASSLGGVGNQPQHF.

V usage is TRBV5-8 and J usage is TRBJ1-5, with TRBD1 identical over 9 bases. Trimming at V came to 5 bases and at J to 7 bases, leaving 10 bases not matched to a gene. Per the germline V gene, CDR1 is SGHTS and CDR2 is YDEGEE. CDR3 length: 15 amino acids. CDR3 coding DNA: TGTGCCAGCAGGGGGGACAGGGTAATTGGGCAGCCCCAGCATTTT. Translating gives CASRGDRVIGQPQHF.

J is TRBJ2-2 and V is TRBV21-1; the table's TRBD1 call for D was not verified on the DNA. TRBV21-1 constitutes a pseudogene. The CDR3 consists of 15 residues. The chain's CDR3 is CASSKGARHTGELFF. The CDR3 nucleotides read TGTGCCAGCAGCAAAGGGGCGCGACACACCGGGGAGCTGTTTTTT.

The rearrangement uses TRBV7-2 and TRBJ2-7, with 10 nucleotides matching TRBD1. This CDR3 has 15 residues. Trimming removed 3 bases from V and 3 bases from J; junction bases left unmatched: 5. From germline, CDR1 is SGHTA and CDR2 FQGNSA. The CDR3 bases are TGTGCCAGCAGCTTGGGGACAGGGGACCTCTACGAGCAGTACTTC. Translating it yields CASSLGTGDLYEQYF. Filled out from reference TRBV7-2 and TRBJ2-7, the complete variable domain reads GAGVSQSPSNKVTEKGKDVELRCDPISGHTALYWYRQSLGQGLEFLIYFQGNSAPDKSGLPSDRFSAERTGGSVSTLTIQRTQQEDSAVYLCASSLGTGDLYEQYFGPGTRLTVT.

The genes are TRBV25-1 and TRBJ2-7; D uncertain. Germline loops: CDR1 MGHDK, CDR2 SYGVNS. Deletions cut 6 bases from V and 7 bases from J, with 10 bases between. The CDR3 is made up of 11 amino acids. CDR3 in amino acids: CASRASWEQYF. The CDR3 DNA sequence: TGTGCCAGCAGGGCTTCGTGGGAGCAGTACTTC.

The chain joins TRBV2 to TRBJ1-5; D perhaps matches TRBD1 (6 bases). The CDR3 contains 14 residues. Germline V lookup: CDR1 SNHLY, CDR2 FYNNEI. Trimming took 6 bases from V and 4 from J, leaving 13 bases between them. Here the CDR3 DNA reads TGTGCCAGCAGGAACAGACAGGAAAATCAGCCCCAGCATTTT. It specifies CASRNRQENQPQHF.

The count of this clone is one. The chain employs TRBV5-1 and TRBJ1-6; 8 bases map to TRBD1. CDR1 SGHRS and CDR2 YFSETQ come from the germline V gene. V dropped 0 bases and J dropped 8; count of bases not matched to a gene: 7. There are 16 residues in the CDR3. The CDR3 coding sequence is TGCGCCAGCAGCTTGGGGTCAGGGGGCTTTGATTCACCCCTCCACTTT. Translated: CASSLGSGGFDSPLHF.

The CDR3 here is CASSFVDRNPNYGYTF. The DNA for the CDR3 is TGTGCCAGCAGCTTTGTGGACAGGAATCCTAACTATGGCTACACCTTC. The rearrangement uses TRBV5-6 and TRBJ1-2, with 7 bases aligning to TRBD1. Germline V gene data show CDR1 as SGHDT and CDR2 as YYEEEE. Germline trimming cut 2 bases from V and 0 bases from J; bases unmatched to any gene: 7. There are 16 residues in the CDR3.

This clone was counted once. J is TRBJ1-1 and V is TRBV5-1; D unresolved. Between the trimmed V and J ends, which lost 0 bases and 7 bases, there was a span of 4 bases. Germline V gene data show CDR1 as SGHRS and CDR2 as YFSETQ. The CDR3 is 11 residues long. The CDR3 DNA is TGCGCCAGCAGCTTGGGGCTTGAAGCTTTCTTT. It encodes CASSLGLEAFF. The complete variable domain, with remaining parts taken from reference TRBV5-1 and TRBJ1-1, reads KAGVTQTPRYLIKTRGQQVTLSCSPISGHRSVSWYQQTPGQGLQFLFEYFSETQRNKGNFPGRFSGRQFSNSRSEMNVSTLELGDSALYLCASSLGLEAFFGQGTRLTVV.

This clone was seen just once. The V and J genes are TRBV28 and TRBJ1-1, with a weak D call TRBD1 (6 bases). Trimming stripped 11 bases from V and 5 bases from J, with 12 bases between. The length of the CDR3 is 11 residues. CDR1 and CDR2 (germline): MDHEN, SYDVKM. The CDR3 DNA follows: TGTGCCCTCGGGGGGGCAACTGAAGCTTTCTTT. It is translated as CALGGATEAFF.

Worth noting for this clone: The conserved phenylalanine or tryptophan normally closing the CDR3 is absent here, so this likely arose from a read error. This chain links TRBV2 with TRBJ1-1; the D gene is possibly TRBD1 (5 bases). V shed 6 bases and J shed 10 bases, with 18 bases lying between them. The germline V gene encodes CDR1 SNHLY and CDR2 FYNNEI. The CDR3 contains 13 residues. This chain's CDR3 is CASRESGGGLAFI. As DNA, the CDR3 is TGTGCCAGCAGAGAGAGCGGGGGAGGGTTAGCTTTCATT.

The V call is TRBV30, the J call TRBJ1-5, with 7 bases aligning to TRBD1. V trimming: 0 bases; J trimming: 4 bases; junction bases outside the gene matches: 0. CDR3 size: 13 residues. The germline gives CDR1 GTSNPN, CDR2 SVGIG (reference sequence). CDR3 loop: CAWSVQGNQPQHF. CDR3 coding DNA: TGTGCCTGGAGTGTACAGGGGAATCAGCCCCAGCATTTT.